What follows are 16 T cell receptor beta chains derived from one specimen sequenced in a study of somatic mutations in cytotoxic T cells in rheumatoid arthritis. Sequencing was performed with immunoSEQ multiplex PCR; in TCRdb, only in-frame clones are kept and a portion is missing. The sample contains around 19,000 clones, about 68% of which appear only once. The sequenced sample was CD8+ T cells sorted from blood. The receptors were sampled from a man in his sixties in good health.

This chain joins TRBV5-6 and TRBJ2-7; tentative D call: TRBD1 (5 bases). The V gene's germline CDR1 is SGHDT and CDR2 YYEEEE. This CDR3 has 13 residues. V was pared by 4 bases and J by 3 bases, with 11 bases between. CDR3 loop: CASSPRTSYEQYF. CDR3 sequence (DNA): TGTGCCAGCAGCCCCCGGACAAGCTACGAGCAGTACTTC.

The V and J genes are TRBV10-3 and TRBJ2-2, with TRBD2 identical over 12 bases. Germline CDR1 ENHRY, CDR2 SYGVKD. The CDR3 runs 17 residues. The V gene end was trimmed by 6 bases and the J gene end by 6 bases; junction bases not matched to a gene: 11. The chain's CDR3 is CAIRLTAGTSGPGELFF. For the CDR3, the DNA is TGTGCCATCAGGCTAACCGCCGGGACTAGCGGGCCCGGGGAGCTGTTTTTT.

This clone is medium-sized (0.01 to 0.1%) by share. J is TRBJ2-1 and V is TRBV4-2; possible D gene TRBD2, 6 bases. With 0 bases removed from V and 4 bases from J, the gap between germline ends came to 13 bases. Germline-derived CDR1 and CDR2 are LGHNA and YNFKEQ. This CDR3 region has 16 residues. The CDR3 protein is CASSQEASEGYNEQFF. In DNA, the CDR3 is TGTGCCAGCAGCCAAGAGGCTAGCGAGGGTTACAATGAGCAGTTCTTC.

The chain couples TRBV7-2 to TRBJ1-2; 7 bases line up with TRBD1. There are 14 residues in the CDR3. Germline CDR1 is SGHTA and CDR2 is FQGNSA. Trimming cost V 5 bases and J 2 bases; bases outside gene matches: 5. Here the CDR3 DNA reads TGTGCCAGCAGCACGGACAGGAACAACTATGGCTACACCTTC. Translated, it gives CASSTDRNNYGYTF.

V gene TRBV7-6 combines with J gene TRBJ2-1; a weak D match, TRBD2 (5 bases). The V gene lost 3 bases and the J gene lost 6 bases, with 9 bases spanning the gap. The CDR3 has 13 residues. Germline assignment: CDR1 SGHVS and CDR2 FNYEAQ. CDR3 protein: CASSLRGFNEQFF. The CDR3, as DNA: TGTGCCAGCAGCTTGCGAGGGTTCAATGAGCAGTTCTTC.

This chain connects TRBV5-1 to TRBJ1-5, with TRBD1 identical over 11 bases. CDR1 is SGHRS, CDR2 YFSETQ, per germline. The CDR3 has 14 residues. Trimming at V came to 2 bases and at J to 6 bases, leaving 1 base not matched to a gene. In DNA, the CDR3 is TGCGCCAGCAGCTTCGGGACAGGGGGTCAGCCCCAGCATTTT. This gives the protein CASSFGTGGQPQHF.

V and J are TRBV6-6 and TRBJ2-1; 14 bases agree with TRBD2. The CDR3 consists of 16 residues. Germline V gives CDR1 MNHNY, CDR2 SVGAGI (reference sequence). J gave up 6 bases and V 6 bases, and 7 bases lay outside the gene matches. Written as DNA, the CDR3 is TGTGCCAGCAGGGAGACTAGCGGGAGGGTCCCCAATGAGCAGTTCTTC. Encoded protein: CASRETSGRVPNEQFF.

This chain joins TRBV2 and TRBJ1-2; weak D call: TRBD1 (5 bases). The CDR3 runs 14 residues. Per the germline V gene, CDR1 is SNHLY and CDR2 is FYNNEI. The V and J ends lost 8 bases and 4 bases respectively, with 17 bases between them. The CDR3 region is CASEEGRTFYGYTF. The CDR3 DNA reads TGTGCCAGCGAGGAGGGACGAACTTTCTATGGCTACACCTTC.

This sequence joins TRBV7-2 and TRBJ1-5; a possible D gene is TRBD1 (6 bases). CDR1 SGHTA and CDR2 FQGNSA come from the germline V gene. The CDR3 totals 14 residues. Deletions cut 5 bases from V and 3 bases from J, with 11 bases between. CDR3 protein: CASSRGGLNQPQHF. As DNA, the CDR3 is TGTGCCAGCAGCCGGGGGGGCCTCAATCAGCCCCAGCATTTT.

The sample holds a few counts of this clone. The chain joins TRBV27 to TRBJ2-5; TRBD1 agrees at 9 bases. Germline trimming cut 6 bases from V and 12 bases from J; bases unmatched to any gene: 14. Germline V gene data show CDR1 as MNHEY and CDR2 as SMNVEV (reference sequence). CDR3 length equals 14 residues. The CDR3 region is CASSLGTGQNVEYF. For the CDR3, the DNA is TGTGCCAGCAGCCTCGGGACAGGGCAAAATGTAGAGTACTTC.

This clone was observed a few times. The CDR3 coding sequence is TGTGCCAGCAGTGGATCAGGGGGCACCGGGGAGCTGTTTTTT. It is translated as CASSGSGGTGELFF. This chain joins TRBV6-1 and TRBJ2-2, with 7 bases aligning to TRBD1. There are 14 residues in the CDR3. The trim removed 4 bases at V and 4 bases at J, leaving 3 bases unmatched. From germline, CDR1 is MNHNS and CDR2 SASEGT.

This clone has just one count. The chain links TRBV29-1 to TRBJ2-7, with D perhaps matching TRBD2 (5 bases). CDR1 is SQVTM and CDR2 is ANQGSEA in the germline V gene. V dropped 1 base and J dropped 1 base, with 14 bases sitting between them. This CDR3 spans 15 amino acids. The CDR3 loop is CSVEAQDFGSYEQYF. The CDR3 region has the DNA TGCAGCGTTGAAGCCCAGGACTTTGGGTCCTACGAGCAGTACTTC.

V usage is TRBV10-1 and J usage is TRBJ2-7; D remains unclear. Germline values: CDR1 WNHNN, CDR2 SYGVQD (reference sequence). The CDR3 has 13 residues. V shed 7 bases and J shed 3 bases, with 13 bases lying between them. The CDR3 sequence is CASNEHSLYEQYF. CDR3 coding DNA: TGCGCCAGCAACGAGCACAGCCTCTACGAGCAGTACTTC.

This chain connects TRBV19 to TRBJ2-7, with D possibly being TRBD1 (6 bases). The germline CDR1 and CDR2 sequences are LNHDA and SQIVND (reference sequence). This CDR3 is 13 amino acids long. CDR3 DNA: TGTGCTAGTGGGGACAACGGGTCCTACGAGCAGTACTTC. The encoded protein is CASGDNGSYEQYF.

This clone occurred once. The chain links TRBV5-8 to TRBJ1-5; D not resolved. There are 13 residues in the CDR3. V lost 0 bases to trimming and J lost 7 bases, with 8 bases between them. Germline V gives CDR1 SGHTS, CDR2 YDEGEE. CDR3 sequence reads: CASSLGGVQPQHF. CDR3 DNA sequence: TGTGCCAGCAGCTTGGGGGGAGTACAGCCCCAGCATTTT. The full variable domain, with the rest looked up from reference TRBV5-8 and TRBJ1-5, is EAGVTQSPTHLIKTRGQQATLRCSPISGHTSVYWYQQALGLGLQFLLWYDEGEERNRGNFPPRFSGRQFPNYSSELNVNALELEDSALYLCASSLGGVQPQHFGDGTRLSIL.

This clone appeared once. V is TRBV7-9 and J is TRBJ2-3; 9 bases fit TRBD1. CDR1 and CDR2 from the germline V gene are SEHNR and FQNEAQ (reference sequence). V dropped 6 bases and J dropped 3; count of bases not matched to a gene: 7. The CDR3 sequence is 15 residues long. The CDR3 DNA reads TGTGCCAGCAGATCCGGGACAGGGTTAACAGATACGCAGTATTTT. It specifies CASRSGTGLTDTQYF.